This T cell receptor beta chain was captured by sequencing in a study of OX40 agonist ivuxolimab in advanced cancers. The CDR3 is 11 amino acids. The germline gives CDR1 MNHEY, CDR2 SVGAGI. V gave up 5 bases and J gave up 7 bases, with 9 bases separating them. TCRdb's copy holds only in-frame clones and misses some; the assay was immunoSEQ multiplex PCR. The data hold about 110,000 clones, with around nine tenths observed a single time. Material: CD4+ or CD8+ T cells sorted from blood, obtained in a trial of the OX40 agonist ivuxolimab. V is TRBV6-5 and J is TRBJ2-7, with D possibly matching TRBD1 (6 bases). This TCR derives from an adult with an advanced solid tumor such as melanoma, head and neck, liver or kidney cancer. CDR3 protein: CASSTGLEQYF. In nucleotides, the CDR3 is TGTGCCAGCAGTACAGGGTTAGAGCAGTACTTC.